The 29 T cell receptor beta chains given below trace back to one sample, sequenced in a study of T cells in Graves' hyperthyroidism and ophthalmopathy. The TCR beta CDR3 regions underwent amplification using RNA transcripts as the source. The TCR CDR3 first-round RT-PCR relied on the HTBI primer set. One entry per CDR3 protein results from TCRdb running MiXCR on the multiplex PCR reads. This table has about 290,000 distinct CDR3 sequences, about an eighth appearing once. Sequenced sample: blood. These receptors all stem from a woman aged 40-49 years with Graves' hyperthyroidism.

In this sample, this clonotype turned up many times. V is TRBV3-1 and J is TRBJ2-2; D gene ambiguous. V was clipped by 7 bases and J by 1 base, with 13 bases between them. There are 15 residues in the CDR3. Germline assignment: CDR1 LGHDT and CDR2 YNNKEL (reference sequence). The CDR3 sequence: CASTPNSLNTGELFF. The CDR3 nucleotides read TGTGCCAGCACCCCTAACTCTTTGAACACCGGGGAGCTGTTTTTT.

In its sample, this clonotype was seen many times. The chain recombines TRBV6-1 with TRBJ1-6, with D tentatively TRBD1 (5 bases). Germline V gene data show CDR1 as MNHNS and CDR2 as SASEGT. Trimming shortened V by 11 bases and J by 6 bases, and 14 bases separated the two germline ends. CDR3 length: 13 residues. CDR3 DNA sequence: TGTGCCGGAAGACAGAGCCTTAATTCACCCCTCCACTTT. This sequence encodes CAGRQSLNSPLHF.

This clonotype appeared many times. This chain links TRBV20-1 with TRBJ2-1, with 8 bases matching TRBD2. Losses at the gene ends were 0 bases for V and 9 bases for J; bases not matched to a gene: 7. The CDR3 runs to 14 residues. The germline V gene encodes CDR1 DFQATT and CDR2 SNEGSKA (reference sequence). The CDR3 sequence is CSARDRAGAGEQFF. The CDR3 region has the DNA TGCAGTGCTAGAGACCGAGCGGGAGCCGGTGAGCAGTTCTTC.

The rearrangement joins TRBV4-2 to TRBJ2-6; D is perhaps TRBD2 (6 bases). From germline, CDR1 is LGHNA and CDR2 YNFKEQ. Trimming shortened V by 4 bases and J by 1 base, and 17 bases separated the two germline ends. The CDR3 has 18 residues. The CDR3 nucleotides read TGTGCCAGCAGCCCGGCCCAGGGACTTTCGTCTGGGGCCAACGTCCTGACTTTC. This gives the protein CASSPAQGLSSGANVLTF.

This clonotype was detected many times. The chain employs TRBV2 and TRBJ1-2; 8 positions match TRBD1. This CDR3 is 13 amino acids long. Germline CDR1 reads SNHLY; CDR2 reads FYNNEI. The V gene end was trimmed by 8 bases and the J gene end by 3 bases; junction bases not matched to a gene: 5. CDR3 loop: CASVGQGYYGYTF. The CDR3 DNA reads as TGTGCCAGCGTTGGACAGGGTTACTATGGCTACACCTTC.

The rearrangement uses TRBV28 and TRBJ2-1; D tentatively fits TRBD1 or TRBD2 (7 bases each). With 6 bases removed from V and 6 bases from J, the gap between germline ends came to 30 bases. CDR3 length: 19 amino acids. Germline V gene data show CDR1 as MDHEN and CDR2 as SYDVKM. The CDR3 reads CASSGNRGVAGQSGNEQFF. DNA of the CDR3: TGTGCCAGCAGCGGAAACAGGGGAGTAGCGGGTCAAAGTGGCAATGAGCAGTTCTTC.

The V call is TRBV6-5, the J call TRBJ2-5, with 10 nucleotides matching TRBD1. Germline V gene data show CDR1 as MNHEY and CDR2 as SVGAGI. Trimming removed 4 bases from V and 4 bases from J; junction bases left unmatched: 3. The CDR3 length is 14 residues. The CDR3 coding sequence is TGTGCCAGCAGTTCCCGGGACAGGGGAGAGACCCAGTACTTC. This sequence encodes CASSSRDRGETQYF.

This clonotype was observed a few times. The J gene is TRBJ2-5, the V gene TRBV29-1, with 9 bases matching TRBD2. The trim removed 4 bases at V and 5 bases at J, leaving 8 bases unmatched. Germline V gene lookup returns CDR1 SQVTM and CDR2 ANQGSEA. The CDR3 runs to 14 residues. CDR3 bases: TGCAGCGTTGCAGGGACTAGCCTTTGGGAGACCCAGTACTTC. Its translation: CSVAGTSLWETQYF.

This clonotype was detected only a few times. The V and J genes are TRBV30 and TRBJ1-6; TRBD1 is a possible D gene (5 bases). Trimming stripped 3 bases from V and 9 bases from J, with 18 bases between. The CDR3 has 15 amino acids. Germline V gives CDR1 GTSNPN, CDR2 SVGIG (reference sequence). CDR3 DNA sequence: TGTGCCTGGAGACCGCTTTCCGGGGGAGGTTCACCCCTCCACTTT. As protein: CAWRPLSGGGSPLHF.

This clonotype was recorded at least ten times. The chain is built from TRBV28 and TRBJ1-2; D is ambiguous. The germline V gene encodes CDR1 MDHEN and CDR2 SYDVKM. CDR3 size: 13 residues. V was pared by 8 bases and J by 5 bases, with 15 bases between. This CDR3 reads CASSVAGRYGYTF. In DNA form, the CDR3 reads TGTGCCAGCTCCGTCGCCGGGAGATATGGCTACACCTTC.

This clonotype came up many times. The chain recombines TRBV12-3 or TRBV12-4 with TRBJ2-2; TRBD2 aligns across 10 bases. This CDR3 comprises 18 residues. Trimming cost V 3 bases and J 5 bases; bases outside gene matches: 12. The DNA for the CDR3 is TGTGCCAGCAGTTTCCCCCACTTAGCGGGAGGTGAAACCGGGGAGCTGTTTTTT. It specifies CASSFPHLAGGETGELFF.

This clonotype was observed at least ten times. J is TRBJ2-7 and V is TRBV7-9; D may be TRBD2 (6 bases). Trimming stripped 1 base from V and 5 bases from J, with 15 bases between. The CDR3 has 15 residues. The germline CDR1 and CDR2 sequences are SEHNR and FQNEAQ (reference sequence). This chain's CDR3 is CASSLDARRRDEQYF. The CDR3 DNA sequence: TGTGCCAGCAGCTTAGACGCCCGGAGGAGGGACGAGCAGTACTTC.

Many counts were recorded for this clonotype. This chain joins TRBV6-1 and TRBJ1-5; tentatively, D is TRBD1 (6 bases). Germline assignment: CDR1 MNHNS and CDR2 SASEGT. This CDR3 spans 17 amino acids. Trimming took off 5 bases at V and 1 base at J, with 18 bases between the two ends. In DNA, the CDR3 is TGTGCCAGCAGTTTTGCGGGTCAGGGGACGAGCAATCAGCCCCAGCATTTT. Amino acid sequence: CASSFAGQGTSNQPQHF.

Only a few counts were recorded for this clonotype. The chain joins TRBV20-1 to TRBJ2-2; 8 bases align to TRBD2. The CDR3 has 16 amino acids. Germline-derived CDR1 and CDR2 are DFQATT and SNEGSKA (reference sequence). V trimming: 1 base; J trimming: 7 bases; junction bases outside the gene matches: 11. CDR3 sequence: CSARAYGRGPSGELFF. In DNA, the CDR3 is TGCAGTGCTAGAGCTTACGGGAGGGGTCCCAGCGGGGAGCTGTTTTTT.

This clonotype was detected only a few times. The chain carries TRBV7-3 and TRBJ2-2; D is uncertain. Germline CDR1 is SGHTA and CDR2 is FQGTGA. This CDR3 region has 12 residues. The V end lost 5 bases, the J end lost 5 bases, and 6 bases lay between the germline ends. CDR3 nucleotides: TGTGCCAGCAGCCCAACTACCGGGGAGCTGTTTTTT. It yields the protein CASSPTTGELFF.

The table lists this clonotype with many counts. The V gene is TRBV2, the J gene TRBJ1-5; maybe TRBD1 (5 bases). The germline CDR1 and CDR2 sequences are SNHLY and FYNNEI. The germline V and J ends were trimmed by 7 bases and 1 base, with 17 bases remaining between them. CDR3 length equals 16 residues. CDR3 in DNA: TGTGCCAGCACGGTGCAGGGCGGGGTGAGCAATCAGCCCCAGCATTTT. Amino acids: CASTVQGGVSNQPQHF.

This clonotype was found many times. The CDR3, as DNA: TGTGCCAGCAGCCCCCTCGAGGTGGGAGAGACCCAGTACTTC. Translated, it gives CASSPLEVGETQYF. The V and J genes are TRBV7-9 and TRBJ2-5; D remains ambiguous. This CDR3 region has 14 residues. Trimming pared 5 bases from V and 4 bases from J, leaving 14 bases between. Germline V lookup: CDR1 SEHNR, CDR2 FQNEAQ (reference sequence).

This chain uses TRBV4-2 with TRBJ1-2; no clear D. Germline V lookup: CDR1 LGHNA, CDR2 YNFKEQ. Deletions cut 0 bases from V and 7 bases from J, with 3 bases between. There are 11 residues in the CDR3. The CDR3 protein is CASSQDGGYTF. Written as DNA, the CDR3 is TGTGCCAGCAGCCAAGATGGTGGCTACACCTTC.

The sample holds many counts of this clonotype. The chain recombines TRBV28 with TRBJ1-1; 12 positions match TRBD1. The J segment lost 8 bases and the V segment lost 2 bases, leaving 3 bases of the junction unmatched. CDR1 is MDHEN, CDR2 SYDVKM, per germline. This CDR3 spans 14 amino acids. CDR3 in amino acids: CASSLMGQGAEAFF. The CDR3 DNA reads TGTGCCAGCAGTTTAATGGGACAGGGGGCCGAAGCTTTCTTT.

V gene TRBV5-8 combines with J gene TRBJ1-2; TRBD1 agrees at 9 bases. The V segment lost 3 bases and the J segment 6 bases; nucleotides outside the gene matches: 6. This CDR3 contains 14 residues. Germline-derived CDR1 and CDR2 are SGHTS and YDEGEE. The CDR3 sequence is CASSYDRGNHGYTF. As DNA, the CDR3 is TGTGCCAGCAGCTACGACAGGGGGAACCATGGCTACACCTTC.

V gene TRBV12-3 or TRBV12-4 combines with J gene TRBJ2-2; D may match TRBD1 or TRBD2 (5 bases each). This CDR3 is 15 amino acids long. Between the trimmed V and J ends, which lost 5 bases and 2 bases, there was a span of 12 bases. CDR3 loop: CASSPGTQNTGELFF. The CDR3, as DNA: TGTGCCAGCAGTCCCGGGACCCAAAACACCGGGGAGCTGTTTTTT.

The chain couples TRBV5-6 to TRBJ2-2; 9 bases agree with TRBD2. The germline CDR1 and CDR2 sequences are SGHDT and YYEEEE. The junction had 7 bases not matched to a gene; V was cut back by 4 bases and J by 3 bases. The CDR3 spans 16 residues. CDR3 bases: TGTGCCAGCAGCCCGGGGACTAGCATCGACACCGGGGAGCTGTTTTTT. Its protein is CASSPGTSIDTGELFF.

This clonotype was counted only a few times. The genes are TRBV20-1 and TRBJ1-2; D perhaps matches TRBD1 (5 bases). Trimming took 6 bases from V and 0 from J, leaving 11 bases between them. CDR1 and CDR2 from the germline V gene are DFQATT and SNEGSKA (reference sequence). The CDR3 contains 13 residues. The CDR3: CSAHDRANYGYTF. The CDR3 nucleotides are TGCAGTGCACACGACAGAGCTAACTATGGCTACACCTTC.

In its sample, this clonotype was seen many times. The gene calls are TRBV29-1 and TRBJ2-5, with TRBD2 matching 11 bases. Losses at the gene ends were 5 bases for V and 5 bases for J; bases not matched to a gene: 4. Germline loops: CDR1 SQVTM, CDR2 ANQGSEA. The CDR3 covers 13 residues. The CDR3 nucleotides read TGCAGCGTTTCTAGCGGGAGGATTGAGACCCAGTACTTC. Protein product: CSVSSGRIETQYF.

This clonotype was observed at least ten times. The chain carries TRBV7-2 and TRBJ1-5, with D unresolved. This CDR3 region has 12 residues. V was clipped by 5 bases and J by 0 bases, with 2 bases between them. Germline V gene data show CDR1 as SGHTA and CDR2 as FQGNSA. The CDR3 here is CASSRSNQPQHF. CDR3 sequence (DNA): TGTGCCAGCAGCCGTAGCAATCAGCCCCAGCATTTT.

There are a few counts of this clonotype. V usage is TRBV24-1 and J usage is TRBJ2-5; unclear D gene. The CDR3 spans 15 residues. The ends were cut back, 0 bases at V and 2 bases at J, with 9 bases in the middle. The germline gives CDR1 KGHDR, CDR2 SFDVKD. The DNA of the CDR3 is TGTGCCACCAGTGATTTGACGGATAGGCAAGAGACCCAGTACTTC. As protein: CATSDLTDRQETQYF.

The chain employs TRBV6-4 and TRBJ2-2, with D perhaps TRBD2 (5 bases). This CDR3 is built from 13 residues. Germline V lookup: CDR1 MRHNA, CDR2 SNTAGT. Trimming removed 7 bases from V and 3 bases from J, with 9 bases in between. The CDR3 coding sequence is TGTGCCAGCAACAACGGGGACACCGGGGAGCTGTTTTTT. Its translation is CASNNGDTGELFF.

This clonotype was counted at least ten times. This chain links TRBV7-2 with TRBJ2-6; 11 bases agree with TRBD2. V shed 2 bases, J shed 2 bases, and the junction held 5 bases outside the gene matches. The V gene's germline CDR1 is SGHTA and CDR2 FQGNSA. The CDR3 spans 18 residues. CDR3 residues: CASSLKLAGATGANVLTF. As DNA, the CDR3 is TGTGCCAGCAGCTTAAAACTAGCGGGAGCCACTGGGGCCAACGTCCTGACTTTC.

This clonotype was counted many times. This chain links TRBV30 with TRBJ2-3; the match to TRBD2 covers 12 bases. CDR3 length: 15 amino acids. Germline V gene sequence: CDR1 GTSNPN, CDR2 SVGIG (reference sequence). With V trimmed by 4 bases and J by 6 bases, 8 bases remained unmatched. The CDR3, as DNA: TGTGCCTGGACCGTTGGACTAGCGGGAACTGATACGCAGTATTTT. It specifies CAWTVGLAGTDTQYF.